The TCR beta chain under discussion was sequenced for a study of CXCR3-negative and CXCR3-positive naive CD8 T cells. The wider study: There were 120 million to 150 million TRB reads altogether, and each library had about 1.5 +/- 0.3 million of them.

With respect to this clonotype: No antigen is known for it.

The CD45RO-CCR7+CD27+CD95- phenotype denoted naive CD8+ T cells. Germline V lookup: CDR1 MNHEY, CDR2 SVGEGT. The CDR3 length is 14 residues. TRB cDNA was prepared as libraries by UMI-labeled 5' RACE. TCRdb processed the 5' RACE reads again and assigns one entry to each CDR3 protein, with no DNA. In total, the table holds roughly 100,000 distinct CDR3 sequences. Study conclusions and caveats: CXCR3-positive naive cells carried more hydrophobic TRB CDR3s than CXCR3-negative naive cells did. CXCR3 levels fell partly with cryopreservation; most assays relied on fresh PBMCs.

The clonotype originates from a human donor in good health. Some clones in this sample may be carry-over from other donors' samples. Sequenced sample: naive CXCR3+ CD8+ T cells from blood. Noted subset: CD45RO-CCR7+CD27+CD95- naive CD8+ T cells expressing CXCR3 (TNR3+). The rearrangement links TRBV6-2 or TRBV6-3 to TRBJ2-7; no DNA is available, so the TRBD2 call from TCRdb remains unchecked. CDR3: CASSYRGLTYEQYF.